The T cell receptor beta chain described here comes from a study of tumor and adjacent non-tumor tissue in lung cancer. Study summary: Patients comprised about a dozen adenocarcinoma, a couple of squamous cell carcinoma and 1 small cell lung cancer. On average, productive TCRbeta reads reached some 4.2 million per sample.

This sample's RNA came from whole unsorted tissue. Overall study results and limits: Tumor repertoires had a smaller top 100 clone share than normal lung. TCR diversity was significantly greater in tumor than normal lung tissue.

Germline V gene data show CDR1 as MNHEY and CDR2 as SVGEGT. The CDR3 sequence is 15 residues long. The library came from three nested PCR rounds adapted from ARM-PCR protocols. TCRdb passed the multiplex PCR reads through MiXCR, listing each CDR3 protein once. The sample lists under 100,000 distinct CDR3 sequences, about three fifths occurring once. Of note for this clonotype: Its target is unknown.

Sequencing used lung tumor tissue. The TCR comes from a man aged 70 or older with non-small cell lung cancer. The chain uses TRBV6-2 or TRBV6-3 and TRBJ1-5, with TRBD1 matching 7 bases. The J call may be wrong; the DNA end is better matched by TRBJ2-3. CDR3 DNA: TGTGTTAGCAGCGCCGACAGGGTGGGCAATCAGCCCCAGTATTTT. Protein: CVSSADRVGNQPQYF.